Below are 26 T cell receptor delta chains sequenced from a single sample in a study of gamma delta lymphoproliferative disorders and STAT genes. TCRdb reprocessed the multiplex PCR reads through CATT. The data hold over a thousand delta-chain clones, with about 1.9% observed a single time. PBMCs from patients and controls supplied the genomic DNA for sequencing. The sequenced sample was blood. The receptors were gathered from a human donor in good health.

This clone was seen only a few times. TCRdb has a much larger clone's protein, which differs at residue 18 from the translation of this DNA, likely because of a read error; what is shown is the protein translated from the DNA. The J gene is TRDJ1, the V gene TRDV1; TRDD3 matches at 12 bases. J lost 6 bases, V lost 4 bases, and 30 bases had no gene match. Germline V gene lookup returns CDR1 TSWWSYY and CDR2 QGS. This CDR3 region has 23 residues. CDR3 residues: CALGVQSSSTRVWGIRGQNKLIF. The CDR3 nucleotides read TGTGCTCTTGGGGTCCAATCTTCCTCTACGCGGGTCTGGGGGATACGAGGGCAAAATAAACTCATCTTT.

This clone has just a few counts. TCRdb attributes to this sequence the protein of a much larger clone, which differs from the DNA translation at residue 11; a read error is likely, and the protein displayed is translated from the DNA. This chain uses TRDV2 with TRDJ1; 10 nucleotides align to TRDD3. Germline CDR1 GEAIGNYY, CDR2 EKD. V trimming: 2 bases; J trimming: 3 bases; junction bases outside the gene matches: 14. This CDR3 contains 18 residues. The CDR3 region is CACDKLTGGSRLADKLIF. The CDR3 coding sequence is TGTGCCTGTGACAAACTTACTGGGGGATCTCGGCTCGCCGATAAACTCATCTTT.

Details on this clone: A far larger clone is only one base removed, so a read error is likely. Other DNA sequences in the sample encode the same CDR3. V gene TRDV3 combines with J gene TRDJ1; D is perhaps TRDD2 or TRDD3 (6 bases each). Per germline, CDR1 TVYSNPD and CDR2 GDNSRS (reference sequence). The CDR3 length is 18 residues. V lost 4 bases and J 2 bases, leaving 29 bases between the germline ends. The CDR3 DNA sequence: TGTGCCTCAAATCTTCCTGGGCTACTGGGAGATCGGACCGATAAACTCATCTTT. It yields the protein CASNLPGLLGDRTDKLIF.

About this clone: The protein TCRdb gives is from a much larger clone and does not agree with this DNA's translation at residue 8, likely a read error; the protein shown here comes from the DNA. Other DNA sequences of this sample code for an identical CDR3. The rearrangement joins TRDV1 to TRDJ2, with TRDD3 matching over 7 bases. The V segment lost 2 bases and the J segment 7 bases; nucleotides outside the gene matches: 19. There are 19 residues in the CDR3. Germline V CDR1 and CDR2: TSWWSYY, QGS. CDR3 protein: CALGEIALLHVLGRAQLFF. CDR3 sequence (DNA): TGTGCTCTTGGGGAAATAGCCCTCCTTCATGTACTGGGGAGAGCACAACTCTTCTTT.

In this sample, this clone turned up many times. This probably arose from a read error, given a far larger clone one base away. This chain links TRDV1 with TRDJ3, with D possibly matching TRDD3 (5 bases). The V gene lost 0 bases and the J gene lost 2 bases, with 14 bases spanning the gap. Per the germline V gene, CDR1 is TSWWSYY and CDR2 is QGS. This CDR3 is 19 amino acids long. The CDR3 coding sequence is TGTGCTCTTGGGGAACTGGGGGCCATAAATCCCTGGGACACCCGACAGATGTTTTTC. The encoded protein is CALGELGAINPWDTRQMFF.

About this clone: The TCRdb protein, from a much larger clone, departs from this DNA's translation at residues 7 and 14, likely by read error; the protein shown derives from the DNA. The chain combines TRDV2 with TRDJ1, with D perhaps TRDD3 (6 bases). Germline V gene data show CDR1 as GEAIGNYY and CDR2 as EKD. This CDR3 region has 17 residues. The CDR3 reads CACDDMDGGPHTDELIF. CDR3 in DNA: TGTGCCTGTGACGACATGGATGGGGGTCCCCACACCGATGAACTCATCTTT.

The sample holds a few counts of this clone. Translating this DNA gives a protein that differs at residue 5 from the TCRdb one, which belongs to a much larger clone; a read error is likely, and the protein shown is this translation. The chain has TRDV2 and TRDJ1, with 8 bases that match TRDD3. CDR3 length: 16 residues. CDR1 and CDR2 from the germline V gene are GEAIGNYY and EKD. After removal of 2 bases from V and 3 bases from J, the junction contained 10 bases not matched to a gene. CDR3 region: CACDILGDRWADKLIF. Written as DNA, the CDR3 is TGTGCCTGTGACATCTTGGGGGATCGGTGGGCCGATAAACTCATCTTT.

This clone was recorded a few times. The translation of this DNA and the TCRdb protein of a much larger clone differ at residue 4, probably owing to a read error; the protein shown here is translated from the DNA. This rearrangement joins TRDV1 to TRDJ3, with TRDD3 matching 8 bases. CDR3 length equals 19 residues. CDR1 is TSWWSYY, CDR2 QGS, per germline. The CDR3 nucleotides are TGTGCTCTTAGGGAACTGGGGGTCATAAATCCCTGGGACACCCGACAGATGTTTTTC. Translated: CALRELGVINPWDTRQMFF.

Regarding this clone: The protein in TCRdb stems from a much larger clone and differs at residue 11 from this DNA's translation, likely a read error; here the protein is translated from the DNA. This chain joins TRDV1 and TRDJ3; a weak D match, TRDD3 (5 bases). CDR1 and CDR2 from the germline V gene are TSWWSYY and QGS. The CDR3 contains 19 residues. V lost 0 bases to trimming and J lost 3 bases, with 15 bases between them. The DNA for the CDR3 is TGTGCTCTTGGGGAACTGGGGGTCATAAATCTCTGGGACACCCGACAGATGTTTTTC. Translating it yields CALGELGVINLWDTRQMFF.

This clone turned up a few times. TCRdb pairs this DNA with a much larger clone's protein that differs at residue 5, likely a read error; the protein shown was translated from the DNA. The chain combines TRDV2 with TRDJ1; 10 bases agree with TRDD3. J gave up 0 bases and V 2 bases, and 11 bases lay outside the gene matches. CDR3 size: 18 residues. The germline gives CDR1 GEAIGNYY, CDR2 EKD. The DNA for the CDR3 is TGTGCCTGTGACATCGTCGGGGGGGATACGAAGTACACCGATAAACTCATCTTT. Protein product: CACDIVGGDTKYTDKLIF.

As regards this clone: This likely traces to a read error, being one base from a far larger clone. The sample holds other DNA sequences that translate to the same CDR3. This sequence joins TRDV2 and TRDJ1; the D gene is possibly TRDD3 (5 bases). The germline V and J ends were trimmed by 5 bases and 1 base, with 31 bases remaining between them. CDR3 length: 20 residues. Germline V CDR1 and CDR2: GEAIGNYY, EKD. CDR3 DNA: TGTGCCTGTGTACCGCTCCCTCCTCTGGGCGACCAAGTCACCACCGATAAACTCATCTTT. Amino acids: CACVPLPPLGDQVTTDKLIF.

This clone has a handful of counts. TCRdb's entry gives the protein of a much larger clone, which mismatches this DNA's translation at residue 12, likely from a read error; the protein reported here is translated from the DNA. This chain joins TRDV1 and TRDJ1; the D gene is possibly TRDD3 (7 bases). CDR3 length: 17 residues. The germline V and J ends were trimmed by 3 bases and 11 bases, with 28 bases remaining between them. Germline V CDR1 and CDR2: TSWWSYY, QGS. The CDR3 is CALGDDLPLLGNTGLIF. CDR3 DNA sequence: TGTGCTCTTGGGGATGACCTTCCCCTACTGGGGAATACTGGGCTCATCTTT.

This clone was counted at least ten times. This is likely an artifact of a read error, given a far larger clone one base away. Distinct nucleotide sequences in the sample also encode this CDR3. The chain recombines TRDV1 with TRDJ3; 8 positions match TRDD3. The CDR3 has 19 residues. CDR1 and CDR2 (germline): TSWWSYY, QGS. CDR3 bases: TGTGCCCTTGGGGAACTGGGGGTCATAAATCCCTGGGACACCCGACAGATGTTTTTC. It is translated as CALGELGVINPWDTRQMFF.

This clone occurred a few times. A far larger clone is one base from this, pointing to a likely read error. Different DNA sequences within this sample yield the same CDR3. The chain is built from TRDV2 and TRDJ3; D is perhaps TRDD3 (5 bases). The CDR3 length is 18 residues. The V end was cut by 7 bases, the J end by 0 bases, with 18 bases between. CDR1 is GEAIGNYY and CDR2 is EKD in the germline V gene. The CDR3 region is CACPSVGVSSWDTRQMFF. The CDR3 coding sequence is TGTGCCTGCCCATCGGTTGGGGTAAGCTCCTGGGACACCCGACAGATGTTTTTC.

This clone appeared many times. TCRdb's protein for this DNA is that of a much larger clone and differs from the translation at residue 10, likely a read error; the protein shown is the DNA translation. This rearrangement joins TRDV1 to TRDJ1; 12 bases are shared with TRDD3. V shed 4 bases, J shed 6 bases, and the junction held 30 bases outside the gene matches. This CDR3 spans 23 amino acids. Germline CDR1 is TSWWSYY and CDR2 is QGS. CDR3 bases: TGTGCTCTTGGGGTCCAATCTTCCTCTATGCGGGTCTGGGGGATACGAGGGCTAAATAAACTCATCTTT. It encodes CALGVQSSSMRVWGIRGLNKLIF.

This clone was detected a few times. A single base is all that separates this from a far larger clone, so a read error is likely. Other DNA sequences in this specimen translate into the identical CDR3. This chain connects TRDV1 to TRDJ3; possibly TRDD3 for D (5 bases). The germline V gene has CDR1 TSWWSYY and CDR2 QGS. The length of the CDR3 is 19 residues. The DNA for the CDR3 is TGTGCTCTTGGGGAACTGGGGGTCATAAATCCCTGGGACACCCGGCAGATGTTTTTC. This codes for CALGELGVINPWDTRQMFF.

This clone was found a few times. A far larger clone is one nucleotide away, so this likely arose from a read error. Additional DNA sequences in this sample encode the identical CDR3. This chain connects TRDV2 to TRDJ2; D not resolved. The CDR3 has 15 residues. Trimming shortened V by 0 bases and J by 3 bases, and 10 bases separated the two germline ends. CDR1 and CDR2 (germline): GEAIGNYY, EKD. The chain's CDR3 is CACDTVGSLTAQLFF. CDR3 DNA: TGTGCCTGTGACACCGTTGGGTCCCTGACAGCACAACTCTTCTTT.

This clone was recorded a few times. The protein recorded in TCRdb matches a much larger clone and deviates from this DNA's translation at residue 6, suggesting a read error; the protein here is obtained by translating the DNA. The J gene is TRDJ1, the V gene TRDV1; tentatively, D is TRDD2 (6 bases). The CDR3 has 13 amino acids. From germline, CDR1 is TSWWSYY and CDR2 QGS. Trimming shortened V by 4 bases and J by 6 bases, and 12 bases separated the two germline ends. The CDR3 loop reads CALGGLPSNKLIF. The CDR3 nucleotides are TGTGCTCTTGGGGGACTTCCTTCGAATAAACTCATCTTT.

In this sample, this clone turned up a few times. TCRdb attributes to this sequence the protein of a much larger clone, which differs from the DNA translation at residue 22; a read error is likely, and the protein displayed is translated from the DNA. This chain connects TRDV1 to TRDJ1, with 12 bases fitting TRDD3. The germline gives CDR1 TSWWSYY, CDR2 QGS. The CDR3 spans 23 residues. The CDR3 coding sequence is TGTGCTCTTGGGGTCCAATCTTCCTCTACGCGGGTCTGGGGGATACGAGGGCTAAATAAACTCACCTTT. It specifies CALGVQSSSTRVWGIRGLNKLTF.

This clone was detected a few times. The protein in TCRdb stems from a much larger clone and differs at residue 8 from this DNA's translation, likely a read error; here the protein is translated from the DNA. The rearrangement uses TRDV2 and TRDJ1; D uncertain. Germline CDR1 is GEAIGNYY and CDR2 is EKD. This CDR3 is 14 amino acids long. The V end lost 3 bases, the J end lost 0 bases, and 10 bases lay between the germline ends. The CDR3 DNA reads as TGTGCCTGTGACCCTATTACCGACACCGATAAACTCATCTTT. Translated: CACDPITDTDKLIF.

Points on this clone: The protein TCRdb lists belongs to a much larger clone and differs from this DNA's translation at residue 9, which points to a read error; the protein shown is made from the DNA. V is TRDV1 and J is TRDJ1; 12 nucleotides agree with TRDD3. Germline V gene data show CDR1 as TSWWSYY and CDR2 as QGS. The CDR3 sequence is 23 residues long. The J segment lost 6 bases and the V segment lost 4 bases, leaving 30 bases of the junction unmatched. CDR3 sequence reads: CALGVQSSFTRVWGIRGLNKLIF. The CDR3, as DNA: TGTGCTCTTGGGGTCCAATCTTCCTTTACGCGGGTCTGGGGGATACGAGGGCTAAATAAACTCATCTTT.

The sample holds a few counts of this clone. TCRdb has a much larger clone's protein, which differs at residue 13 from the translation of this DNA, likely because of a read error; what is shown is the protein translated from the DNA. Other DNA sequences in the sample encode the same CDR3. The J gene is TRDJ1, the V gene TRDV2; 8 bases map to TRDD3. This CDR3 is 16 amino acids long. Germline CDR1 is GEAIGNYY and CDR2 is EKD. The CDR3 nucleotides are TGTGCCTGTGACACCTTGGGGGATCGGTGGGCCGATAATCTCATCTTT. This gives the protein CACDTLGDRWADNLIF.

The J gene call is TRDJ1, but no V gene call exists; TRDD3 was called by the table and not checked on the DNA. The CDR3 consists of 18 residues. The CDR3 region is CACDTVVRGNLNTDKLIF. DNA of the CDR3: TGTGCCTGTGACACGGTAGTTAGGGGGAATCTCAACACCGATAAACTCATCTTT.

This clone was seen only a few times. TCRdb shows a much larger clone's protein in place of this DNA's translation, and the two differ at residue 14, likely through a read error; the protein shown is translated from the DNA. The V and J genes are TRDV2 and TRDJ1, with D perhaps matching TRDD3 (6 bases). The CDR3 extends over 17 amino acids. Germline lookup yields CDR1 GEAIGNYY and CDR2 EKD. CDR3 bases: TGTGCCTGTGACGACATGGGTGGGGGTCCCCACACCGATGAACTCATCTTT. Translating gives CACDDMGGGPHTDELIF.

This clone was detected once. The CDR3 bases are TGTGCCTGTGACACCCTTACTGGGGGATACGGCGGGACCGATAAACTCATCTTT. Its protein is CACDTLTGGYGGTDKLIF. This sequence joins TRDV2 and TRDJ1, with 13 bases that match TRDD3. No J gene was available from TCRdb, and it was assigned here by a germline match of the DNA. The CDR3 is 18 residues long. The germline V gene has CDR1 GEAIGNYY and CDR2 EKD. Germline trimming cut 0 bases from V and 2 bases from J; bases unmatched to any gene: 8.

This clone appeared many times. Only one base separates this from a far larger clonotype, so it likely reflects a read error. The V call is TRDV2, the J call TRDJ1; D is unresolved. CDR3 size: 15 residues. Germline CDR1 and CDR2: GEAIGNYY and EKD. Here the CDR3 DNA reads TGTGCCTGTGGCACCGTTGGTGATAAGGCCGATAAACTCATCTTT. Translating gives CACGTVGDKADKLIF.